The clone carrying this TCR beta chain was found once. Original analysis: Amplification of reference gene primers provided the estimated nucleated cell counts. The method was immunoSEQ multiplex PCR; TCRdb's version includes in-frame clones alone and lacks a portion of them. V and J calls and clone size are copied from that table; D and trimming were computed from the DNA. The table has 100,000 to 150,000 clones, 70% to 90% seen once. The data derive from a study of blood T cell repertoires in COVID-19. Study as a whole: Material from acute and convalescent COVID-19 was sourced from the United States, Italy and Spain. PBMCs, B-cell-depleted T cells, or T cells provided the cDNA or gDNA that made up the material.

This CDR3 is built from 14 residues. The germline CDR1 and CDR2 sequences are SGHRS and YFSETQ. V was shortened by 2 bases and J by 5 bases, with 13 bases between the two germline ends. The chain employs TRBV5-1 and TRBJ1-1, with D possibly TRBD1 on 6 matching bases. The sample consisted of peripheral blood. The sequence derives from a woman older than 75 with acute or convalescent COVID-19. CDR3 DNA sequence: TGCGCCAGCAGCTTAGGGACATCAGTAACTGAAGCTTTCTTT. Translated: CASSLGTSVTEAFF. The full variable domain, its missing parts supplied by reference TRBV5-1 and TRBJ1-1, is KAGVTQTPRYLIKTRGQQVTLSCSPISGHRSVSWYQQTPGQGLQFLFEYFSETQRNKGNFPGRFSGRQFSNSRSEMNVSTLELGDSALYLCASSLGTSVTEAFFGQGTRLTVV.